The clone carrying this TCR beta chain occurred many times. The antigen remains undetermined. The missing CDR3 end, 3 residues past where the read stops, is filled in from the germline J gene. These data come from a study of T cell clonality in common variable immunodeficiency. Study conclusions and caveats: Repertoire-complication correlations in CVID were limited by patient heterogeneity.

CVID and control samples used equivalent genomic DNA input. Profiling relied on immunoSEQ multiplex PCR, and the TCRdb table lists in-frame clones only, not all of them. Singletons are absent from the sample, which has 50,000 to 65,000 clones. V was cut by 4 bases and J by 3 bases, with 7 bases left in between. This CDR3 is built from 13 residues. Germline V gene data show CDR1 as SGHNT and CDR2 as YENEEA. The material sequenced was peripheral blood mononuclear cells. The origin of this receptor is a person aged 18 to 75 in good health. This rearrangement joins TRBV11-3 to TRBJ2-1; no definite D call. The CDR3 DNA, read in part, is TGTGCCAGCAGCTCGCCCGGCTACAATGAG. Encoded protein: CASSSPGYNE. In full, the CDR3 reads CASSSPGYNEQFF.